A selection of T cell receptor beta chains follows, all from one sample in a study of blood T cells in healthy people across ages. TCRdb itself ran the 5' RACE reads through MiXCR, one entry per CDR3 protein. The sample includes approximately 800,000 distinct CDR3 sequences, 60% to 80% of them seen just once. The sample was blood. Receptors originate from a man under 40 in good health. The CDR3 runs from the conserved cysteine through the conserved F or W. A D gene is named only where the DNA matches it firmly. The listing skips clone size in some rows; elsewhere it reads once, few, many or a size class.

size	V	D	J	CDR3	DNA
.	TRBV10-3	TRBD2	TRBJ2-3	CAISKLADGTDTQYF	TGTGCCATCAGTAAACTAGCGGACGGCACAGATACGCAGTATTTT
.	TRBV7-2	.	TRBJ2-4	CASSQDRVGGIQYF	TGTGCCAGCAGTCAAGACAGGGTCGGGGGCATTCAGTACTTC
.	TRBV12-3/TRBV12-4	.	TRBJ2-6	CASSGDEGGANVLTF	TGTGCCAGCAGTGGCGACGAAGGGGGGGCCAACGTCCTGACTTTC
.	TRBV4-3	TRBD2	TRBJ2-1	CASSQEVAGGYNEQFF	TGCGCCAGCAGCCAAGAAGTAGCGGGGGGCTACAATGAGCAGTTCTTC
.	TRBV4-2	.	TRBJ2-1	CASSQDRRGGNEQFF	TGTGCCAGCAGCCAAGATCGGCGGGGTGGCAATGAGCAGTTCTTC
few	TRBV6-2/TRBV6-3	TRBD1	TRBJ1-2	CASSHGGPGGRHGYTF	TGTGCCAGCAGCCACGGGGGACCAGGGGGAAGGCATGGCTACACCTTC
.	TRBV6-2/TRBV6-3	.	TRBJ2-3	CASSYSRPPSTDTQYF	TGTGCCAGCAGTTACTCACGGCCGCCAAGCACAGATACGCAGTATTTT
.	TRBV12-3/TRBV12-4	.	TRBJ2-5	CASSSTAGLRETQYF	TGTGCCAGCAGTTCAACGGCAGGGCTCCGTGAGACCCAGTACTTC
.	TRBV29-1	.	TRBJ2-5	CSAKLEVVETQYF	TGCAGCGCAAAACTAGAGGTGGTTGAGACCCAGTACTTC
few	TRBV10-3	TRBD1	TRBJ1-1	CAIRRTGDNTEAFF	TGTGCCATCAGAAGAACAGGGGATAACACTGAAGCTTTCTTT
.	TRBV5-1	.	TRBJ2-7	CASSAYRYYEQYF	TGCGCCAGCAGCGCCTACAGATACTACGAGCAGTACTTC
.	TRBV12-3/TRBV12-4	.	TRBJ2-4	CASIIKPGPIYPWAKNIQYF	TGTGCCAGCATCATCAAACCGGGACCCATTTATCCATGGGCCAAAAACATTCAGTACTTC
.	TRBV5-1	TRBD2	TRBJ2-6	CASSLIWGGTGANVLTF	TGCGCCAGCAGCTTAATTTGGGGGGGAACTGGGGCCAACGTCCTGACTTTC
.	TRBV24-1	TRBD2	TRBJ2-3	CATSDVSGGTDTQYF	TGTGCCACCAGTGATGTGAGCGGGGGGACCGATACGCAGTATTTT
.	TRBV29-1	.	TRBJ2-3	CSAGRAGTDTQYF	TGCAGCGCTGGAAGGGCGGGCACAGATACGCAGTATTTT
.	TRBV7-3	TRBD2	TRBJ2-1	CASSLTPGLASYNEQFF	TGTGCCAGCAGTTTAACACCGGGACTAGCCTCCTACAATGAGCAGTTCTTC
.	TRBV6-2/TRBV6-3	TRBD2	TRBJ2-7	CASSYALAGGSYEQYF	TGTGCCAGCAGTTACGCACTAGCGGGGGGCTCCTACGAGCAGTACTTC
.	TRBV7-2	.	TRBJ1-6	CASSLVWQGGNSPLHF	TGTGCCAGCAGCTTAGTGTGGCAGGGCGGTAATTCACCCCTCCACTTT
.	TRBV29-1	TRBD1	TRBJ2-2	CSSGQAGTGELFF	TGCAGCTCTGGACAGGCGGGCACCGGGGAGCTGTTTTTT
few	TRBV6-5	TRBD1	TRBJ2-7	CASLGTGEAYEQYF	TGTGCCAGCTTGGGGACAGGAGAAGCCTACGAGCAGTACTTC
few	TRBV7-2	.	TRBJ2-1	CASSFSPYNEQFF	TGTGCCAGCAGCTTTAGTCCCTACAATGAGCAGTTCTTC
.	TRBV5-1	TRBD2	TRBJ2-3	CASAAGGSTDTQYF	TGCGCCAGCGCGGCGGGGGGGAGCACAGATACGCAGTATTTT
.	TRBV6-5	TRBD2	TRBJ2-7	CASSFSYSGGYHEQYF	TGTGCCAGCAGTTTTTCCTATAGCGGGGGGTACCACGAGCAGTACTTC
few	TRBV20-1	.	TRBJ2-6	CSARGYSGANVLTF	TGCAGTGCTAGGGGGTACTCTGGGGCCAACGTCCTGACTTTC
.	TRBV28	.	TRBJ1-4	CASSSTAAWEKLFF	TGTGCCAGCAGTTCGACCGCGGCTTGGGAAAAACTGTTTTTT
few	TRBV4-2	.	TRBJ2-3	CASSYTNTYTDTQYF	TGTGCCAGCAGTTACACAAATACCTACACAGATACGCAGTATTTT
.	TRBV5-1	.	TRBJ1-1	CASSFQGIAEAFF	TGCGCCAGCAGCTTTCAAGGGATCGCTGAAGCTTTCTTT
.	TRBV10-2	TRBD1	TRBJ2-4	CASGGQTRNIQYF	TGCGCCAGCGGGGGACAGACGAGAAACATTCAGTACTTC